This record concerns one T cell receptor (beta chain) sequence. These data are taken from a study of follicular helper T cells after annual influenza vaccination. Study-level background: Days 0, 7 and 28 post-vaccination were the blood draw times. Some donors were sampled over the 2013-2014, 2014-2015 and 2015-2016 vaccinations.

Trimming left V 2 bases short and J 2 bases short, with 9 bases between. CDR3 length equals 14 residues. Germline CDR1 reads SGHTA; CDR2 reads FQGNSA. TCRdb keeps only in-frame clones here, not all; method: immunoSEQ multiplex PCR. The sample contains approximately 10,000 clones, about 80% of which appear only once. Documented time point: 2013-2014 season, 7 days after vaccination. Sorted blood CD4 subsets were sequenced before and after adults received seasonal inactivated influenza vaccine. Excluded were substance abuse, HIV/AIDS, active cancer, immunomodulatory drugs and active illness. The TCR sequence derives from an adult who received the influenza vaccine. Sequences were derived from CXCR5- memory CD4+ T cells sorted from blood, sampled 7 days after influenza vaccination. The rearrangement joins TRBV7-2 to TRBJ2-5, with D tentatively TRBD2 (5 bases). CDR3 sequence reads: CASSLTAVQETQYF. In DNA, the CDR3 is TGTGCCAGCAGCTTAACAGCGGTTCAAGAGACCCAGTACTTC.